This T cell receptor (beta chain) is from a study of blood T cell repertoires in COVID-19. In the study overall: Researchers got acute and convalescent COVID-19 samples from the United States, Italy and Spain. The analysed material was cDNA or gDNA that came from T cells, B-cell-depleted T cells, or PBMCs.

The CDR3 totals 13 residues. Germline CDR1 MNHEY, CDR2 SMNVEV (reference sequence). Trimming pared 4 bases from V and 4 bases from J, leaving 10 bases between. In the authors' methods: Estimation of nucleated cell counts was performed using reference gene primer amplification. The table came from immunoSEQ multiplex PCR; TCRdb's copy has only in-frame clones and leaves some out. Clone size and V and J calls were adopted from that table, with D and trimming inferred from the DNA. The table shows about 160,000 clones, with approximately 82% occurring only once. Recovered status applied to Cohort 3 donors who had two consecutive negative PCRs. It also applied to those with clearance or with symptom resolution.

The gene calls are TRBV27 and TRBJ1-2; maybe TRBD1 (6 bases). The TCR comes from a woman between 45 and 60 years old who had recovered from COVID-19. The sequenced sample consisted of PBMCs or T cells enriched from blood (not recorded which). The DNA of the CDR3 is TGTGCCAGCAGTTCAGCGGGGGCCTATGGCTACACCTTC. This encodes CASSSAGAYGYTF.